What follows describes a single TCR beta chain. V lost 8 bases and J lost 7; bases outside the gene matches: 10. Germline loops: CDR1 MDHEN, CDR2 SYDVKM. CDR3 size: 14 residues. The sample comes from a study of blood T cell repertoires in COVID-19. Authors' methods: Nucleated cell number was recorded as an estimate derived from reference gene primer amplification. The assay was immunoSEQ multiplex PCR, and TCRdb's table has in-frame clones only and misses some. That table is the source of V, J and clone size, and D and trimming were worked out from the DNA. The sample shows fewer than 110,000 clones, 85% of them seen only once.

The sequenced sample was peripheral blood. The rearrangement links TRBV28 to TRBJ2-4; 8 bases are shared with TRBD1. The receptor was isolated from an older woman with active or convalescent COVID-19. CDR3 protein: CASSTGDANNIQYF. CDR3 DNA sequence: TGTGCCAGCTCGACAGGGGATGCAAACAACATTCAGTACTTC.